The 11 T cell receptor beta chains presented below share a single source sample, sequenced in a study of long-term antiretroviral therapy in people with HIV. A v3.0 immunoSEQ assay was performed at survey level. Libraries were prepared by immunoSEQ multiplex PCR; TCRdb keeps only in-frame clonotypes and omits some of them. In the table there are around 23,000 clones, more than 65% of which are singletons. The input for sequencing was unsorted PBMCs, taken 0.3 years after starting antiretroviral therapy. These receptors came from a man aged 50 to 59 with HIV.

V usage is TRBV7-8 and J usage is TRBJ2-1, with a tentative D call TRBD1 (7 bases). Germline V gene sequence: CDR1 SGHVS, CDR2 FQNEAQ. This CDR3 is built from 15 residues. Trimming removed 5 bases from V and 5 bases from J, with 16 bases in between. CDR3 protein: CASSPRGVRHNEQFF. Written as DNA, the CDR3 is TGTGCCAGCAGCCCCAGGGGGGTGCGACACAATGAGCAGTTCTTC.

This chain uses TRBV6-5 with TRBJ2-1; D is undetermined. Trimming stripped 10 bases from V and 5 bases from J, with 12 bases between. Germline lookup yields CDR1 MNHEY and CDR2 SVGAGI. This CDR3 has 12 residues. CDR3 residues: CATLGWDNEQFF. The CDR3 bases are TGTGCCACCCTGGGGTGGGACAATGAGCAGTTCTTC.

V and J are TRBV7-8 and TRBJ2-4, with D perhaps given as TRBD1 or TRBD2 (6 bases each). The germline V gene has CDR1 SGHVS and CDR2 FQNEAQ. This CDR3 spans 14 amino acids. Trimming pared 5 bases from V and 11 bases from J, leaving 19 bases between. This CDR3 is CASSIRDPEGVQYF. DNA of the CDR3: TGTGCCAGCAGCATCCGGGACCCGGAGGGGGTTCAGTACTTC.

The chain carries TRBV6-4 and TRBJ2-2; 7 positions agree with TRBD2. J gave up 2 bases and V 9 bases, and 12 bases lay outside the gene matches. This CDR3 has 16 residues. Germline V gene lookup returns CDR1 MRHNA and CDR2 SNTAGT. The CDR3 is CASSLLPGGNTGELFF. DNA for the CDR3: TGTGCCAGTTCTCTCTTACCGGGGGGTAACACCGGGGAGCTGTTTTTT.

The J gene is TRBJ1-4, the V gene TRBV30; D possibly corresponds to TRBD1 (6 bases). Germline assignment: CDR1 GTSNPN and CDR2 SVGIG (reference sequence). This CDR3 spans 15 amino acids. With 3 bases removed from V and 7 bases from J, the gap between germline ends came to 18 bases. CDR3 in amino acids: CAWSAGAILFEKLFF. The CDR3 DNA reads TGTGCCTGGAGCGCGGGGGCAATTTTGTTTGAAAAACTGTTTTTT.

Here the CDR3 DNA reads TGCGCCAGCAGCCAAGGAGAGGGGGGGACGGATGAGCAGTTCTTC. Translated, it gives CASSQGEGGTDEQFF. The chain employs TRBV4-1 and TRBJ2-1; tentative D call: TRBD2 (7 bases). Germline loops: CDR1 MGHRA, CDR2 YSYEKL. V was trimmed by 1 base and J by 8 bases, leaving 15 bases between them. CDR3 size: 15 residues.

This rearrangement joins TRBV7-9 to TRBJ2-5; TRBD1 matches at 8 bases. V dropped 5 bases and J dropped 5; count of bases not matched to a gene: 16. This CDR3 comprises 17 residues. Germline V gene lookup returns CDR1 SEHNR and CDR2 FQNEAQ (reference sequence). The DNA for the CDR3 is TGTGCCAGCAGCCCTAGGGCGACAGGGGCAAAGAGTGAGACCCAGTACTTC. Translation: CASSPRATGAKSETQYF.

The chain joins TRBV14 to TRBJ1-3; D is unclear. Germline V gene sequence: CDR1 SGHDN, CDR2 FVKESK. V gave up 0 bases and J gave up 4 bases, with 10 bases separating them. The CDR3 spans 15 residues. CDR3 loop: CASSQDSVLGNTIYF. The CDR3 bases are TGTGCCAGCAGCCAAGATTCAGTTTTGGGAAACACCATATATTTT. The entire variable domain, with the rest obtained from reference TRBV14 and TRBJ1-3, is as follows: EAGVTQFPSHSVIEKGQTVTLRCDPISGHDNLYWYRRVMGKEIKFLLHFVKESKQDESGMPNNRFLAERTGGTYSTLKVQPAELEDSGVYFCASSQDSVLGNTIYFGEGSWLTVV.

The J gene is TRBJ1-4, the V gene TRBV18; the D is unclear. There are 16 residues in the CDR3. The germline V gene has CDR1 KGHSH and CDR2 LQKENI. The germline V and J ends were trimmed by 2 bases and 5 bases, with 15 bases remaining between them. The CDR3 coding sequence is TGTGCCAGCTCACCAATGAGGGCCGACGCAAATGAAAAACTGTTTTTT. Amino acids: CASSPMRADANEKLFF.

V usage is TRBV10-2 and J usage is TRBJ1-1, with D maybe TRBD1 (6 bases). The CDR3 has 14 residues. From germline, CDR1 is WSHSY and CDR2 SAAADI. The V and J ends lost 2 bases and 1 base respectively, with 8 bases between them. This CDR3 is CASSETGTNTEAFF. CDR3 coding DNA: TGCGCCAGCAGTGAGACAGGGACGAACACTGAAGCTTTCTTT.

CDR3 sequence: CASSEGLADEQFF. The CDR3 DNA reads TGCGCCAGCAGCGAGGGACTAGCGGATGAGCAGTTCTTC. The chain uses TRBV5-1 and TRBJ2-1; 11 positions agree with TRBD2. From germline, CDR1 is SGHRS and CDR2 YFSETQ. V shed 4 bases, J shed 8 bases, and the junction held 2 bases outside the gene matches. This CDR3 region has 13 residues.